This T cell receptor beta chain was retrieved from a study of monozygotic twins with cystic fibrosis. The study's findings and limits: Co-twins had the most similar V usage for 13 of 16 pairs, J for 8. Monozygotic CF twins shared more identical nucleotide clonotypes than unrelated patients. Shared CDR3 numbers were not associated with age, concordance or severity.

A note on this clone: Its matching antigen is unknown.

Some clones are missing from TCRdb's copy, which holds only in-frame ones; the method was immunoSEQ multiplex PCR. Here the sample spans about 30,000 clones, 85% being singletons. V lost 2 bases, J lost 6 bases, and 14 bases lay in between. CDR3 length: 14 residues. Germline CDR1 and CDR2: GTSNPN and SVGIG (reference sequence). The genes are TRBV30 and TRBJ2-1; TRBD2 is a possible D gene (7 bases). Specimen: blood. The clonotype originates from a girl aged 2 to 9 with cystic fibrosis. CDR3 in amino acids: CAWSSGGGLNEQFF. Here the CDR3 DNA reads TGTGCCTGGAGTTCTGGCGGGGGCCTCAATGAGCAGTTCTTC.